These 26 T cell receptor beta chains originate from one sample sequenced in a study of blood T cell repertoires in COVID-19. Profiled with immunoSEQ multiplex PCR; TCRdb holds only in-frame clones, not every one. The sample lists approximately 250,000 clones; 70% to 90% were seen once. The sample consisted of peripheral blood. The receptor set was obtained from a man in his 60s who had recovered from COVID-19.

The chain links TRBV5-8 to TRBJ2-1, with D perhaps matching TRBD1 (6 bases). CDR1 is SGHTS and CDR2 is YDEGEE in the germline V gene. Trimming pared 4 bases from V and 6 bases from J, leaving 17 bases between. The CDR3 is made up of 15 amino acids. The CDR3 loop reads CASSHPGQRFNEQFF. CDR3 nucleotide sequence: TGTGCCAGCAGCCACCCGGGACAACGATTCAATGAGCAGTTCTTC.

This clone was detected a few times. CDR3 protein: CASSLTVGDTQYF. The CDR3 DNA reads as TGTGCCAGCAGCCTGACAGTTGGAGATACGCAGTATTTT. V and J are TRBV3-1 (or the pseudogene TRBV3-2) and TRBJ2-3; TRBD1 is a possible D gene (5 bases). The germline gives CDR1 LGHDT, CDR2 YNNKEL (reference sequence). Trimming removed 4 bases from V and 5 bases from J, with 10 bases in between. CDR3 size: 13 residues.

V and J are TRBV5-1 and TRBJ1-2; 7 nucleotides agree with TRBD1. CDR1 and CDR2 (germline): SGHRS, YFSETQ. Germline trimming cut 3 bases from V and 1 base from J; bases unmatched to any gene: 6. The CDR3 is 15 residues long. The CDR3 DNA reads TGCGCCAGCAGCTACGGGACAGAACTTAACTATGGCTACACCTTC. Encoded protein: CASSYGTELNYGYTF.

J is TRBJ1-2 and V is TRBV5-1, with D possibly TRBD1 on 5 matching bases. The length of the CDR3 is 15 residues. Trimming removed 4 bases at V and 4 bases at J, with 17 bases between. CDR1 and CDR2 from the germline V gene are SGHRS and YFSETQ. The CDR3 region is CASSSGQALVYGYTF. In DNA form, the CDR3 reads TGCGCCAGCAGCAGTGGACAAGCCCTCGTCTATGGCTACACCTTC.

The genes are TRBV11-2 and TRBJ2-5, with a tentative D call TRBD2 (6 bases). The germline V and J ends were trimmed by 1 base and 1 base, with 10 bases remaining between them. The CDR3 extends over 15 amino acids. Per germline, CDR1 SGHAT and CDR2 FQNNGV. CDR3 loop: CASSLGGTSQETQYF. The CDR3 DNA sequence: TGTGCCAGCAGCTTAGGGGGGACTTCCCAAGAGACCCAGTACTTC.

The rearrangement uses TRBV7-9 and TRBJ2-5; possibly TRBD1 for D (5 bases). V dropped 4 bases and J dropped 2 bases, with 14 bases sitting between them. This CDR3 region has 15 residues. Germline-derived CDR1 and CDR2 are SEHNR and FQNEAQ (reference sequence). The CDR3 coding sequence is TGTGCCAGCAGCTCCCCCAGGGAACAGCAAGAGACCCAGTACTTC. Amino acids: CASSSPREQQETQYF.

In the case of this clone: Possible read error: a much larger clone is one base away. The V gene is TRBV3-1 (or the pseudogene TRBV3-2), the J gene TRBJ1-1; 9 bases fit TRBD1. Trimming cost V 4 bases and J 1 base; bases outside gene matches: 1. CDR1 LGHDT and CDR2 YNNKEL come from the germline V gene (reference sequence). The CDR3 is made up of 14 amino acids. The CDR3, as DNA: TGTGCCAGCAGCCGGGGACAGGGGAACACTGAAGCTTTCTTT. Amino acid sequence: CASSRGQGNTEAFF.

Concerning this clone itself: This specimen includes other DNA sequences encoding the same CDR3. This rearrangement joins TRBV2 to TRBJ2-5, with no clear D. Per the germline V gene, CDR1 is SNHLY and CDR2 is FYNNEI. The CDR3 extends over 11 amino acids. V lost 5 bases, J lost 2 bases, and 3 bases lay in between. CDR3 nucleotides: TGTGCCAGCAGTCTGCAAGAGACCCAGTACTTC. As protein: CASSLQETQYF.

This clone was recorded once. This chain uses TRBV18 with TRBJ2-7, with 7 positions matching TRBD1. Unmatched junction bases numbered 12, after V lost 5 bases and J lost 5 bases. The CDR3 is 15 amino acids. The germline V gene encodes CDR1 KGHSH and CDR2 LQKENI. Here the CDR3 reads CASSARQGTTHEQYF. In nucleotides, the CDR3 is TGTGCCAGCTCAGCTCGACAGGGAACGACTCACGAGCAGTACTTC.

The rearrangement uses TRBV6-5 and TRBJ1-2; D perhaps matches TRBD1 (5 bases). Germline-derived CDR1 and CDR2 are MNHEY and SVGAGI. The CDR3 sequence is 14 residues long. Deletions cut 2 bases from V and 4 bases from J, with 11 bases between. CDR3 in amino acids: CASSYGRAGYGYTF. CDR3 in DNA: TGTGCCAGCAGTTACGGCAGGGCCGGCTATGGCTACACCTTC.

The CDR3 DNA reads as TGTGCCAGCAGTTTATCGATTGGGGCAAGCACCATATATTTT. Encoded protein: CASSLSIGASTIYF. The chain has TRBV27 and TRBJ1-3; D is perhaps TRBD1 (5 bases). The CDR3 is 14 residues long. The V gene's germline CDR1 is MNHEY and CDR2 SMNVEV (reference sequence). Trimming removed 0 bases from V and 9 bases from J, with 12 bases in between.

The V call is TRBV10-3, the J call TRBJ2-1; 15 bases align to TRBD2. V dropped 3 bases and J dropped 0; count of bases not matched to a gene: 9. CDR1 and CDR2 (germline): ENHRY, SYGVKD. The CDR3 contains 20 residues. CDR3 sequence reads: CAISDPGLAGGSSSYNEQFF. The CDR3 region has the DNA TGTGCCATCAGTGACCCGGGACTAGCGGGGGGTTCAAGCTCCTACAATGAGCAGTTCTTC.

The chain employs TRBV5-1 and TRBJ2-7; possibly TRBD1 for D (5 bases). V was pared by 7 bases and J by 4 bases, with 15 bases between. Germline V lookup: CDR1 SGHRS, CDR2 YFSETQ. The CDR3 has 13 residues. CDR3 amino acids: CASGLAGSYEQYF. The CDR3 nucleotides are TGCGCCAGCGGGTTGGCAGGGTCTTACGAGCAGTACTTC.

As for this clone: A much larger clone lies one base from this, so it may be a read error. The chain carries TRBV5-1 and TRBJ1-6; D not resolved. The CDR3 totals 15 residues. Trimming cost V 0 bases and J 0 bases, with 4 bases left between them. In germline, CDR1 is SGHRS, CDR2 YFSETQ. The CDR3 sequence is CASSLESSYNSPLHF. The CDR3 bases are TGCGCCAGCAGCTTGGAGAGCTCCTATAATTCACCCCTCCACTTT.

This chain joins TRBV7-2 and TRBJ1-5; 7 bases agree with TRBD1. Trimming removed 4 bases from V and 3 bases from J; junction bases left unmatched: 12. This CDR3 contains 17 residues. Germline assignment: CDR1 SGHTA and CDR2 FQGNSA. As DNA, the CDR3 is TGTGCCAGCAGCTGGAAATCCGGGACAGCTCTCAATCAGCCCCAGCATTTT. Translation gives CASSWKSGTALNQPQHF.

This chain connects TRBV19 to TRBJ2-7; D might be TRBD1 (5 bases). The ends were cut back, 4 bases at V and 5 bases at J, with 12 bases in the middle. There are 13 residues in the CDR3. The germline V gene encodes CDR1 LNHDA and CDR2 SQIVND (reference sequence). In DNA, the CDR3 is TGTGCCAGTAGTAGAATGGACAATGACGAGCAGTACTTC. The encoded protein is CASSRMDNDEQYF.

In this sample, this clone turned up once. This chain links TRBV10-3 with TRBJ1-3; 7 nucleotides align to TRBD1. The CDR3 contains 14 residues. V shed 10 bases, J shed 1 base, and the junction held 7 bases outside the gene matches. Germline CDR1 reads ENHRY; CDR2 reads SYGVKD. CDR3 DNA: TGTGCCACTTCCAACAGGGGATCTGGAAACACCATATATTTT. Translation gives CATSNRGSGNTIYF.

CDR3 DNA: TGCGCCAGCAGCTTGGCAGGGGCAGGTCACCCCCCTGGCCAAGAGACCCAGTACTTC. Encoded protein: CASSLAGAGHPPGQETQYF. V usage is TRBV5-1 and J usage is TRBJ2-5, with D possibly being TRBD1 (6 bases). V was trimmed by 0 bases and J by 1 base, leaving 22 bases between them. The CDR3 consists of 19 residues. Per the germline V gene, CDR1 is SGHRS and CDR2 is YFSETQ.

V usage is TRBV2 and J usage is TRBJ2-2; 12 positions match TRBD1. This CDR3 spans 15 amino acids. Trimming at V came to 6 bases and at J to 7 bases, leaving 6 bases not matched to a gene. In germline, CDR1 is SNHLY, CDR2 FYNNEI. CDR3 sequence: CASRLGQGAFGELFF. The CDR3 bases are TGTGCCAGCAGGCTGGGACAGGGGGCGTTCGGGGAGCTGTTTTTT.

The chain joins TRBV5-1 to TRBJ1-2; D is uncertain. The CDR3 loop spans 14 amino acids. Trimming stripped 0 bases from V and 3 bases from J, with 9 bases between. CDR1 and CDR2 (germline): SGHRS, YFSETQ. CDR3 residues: CASSLETSHYGYTF. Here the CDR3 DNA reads TGCGCCAGCAGCTTGGAGACAAGCCACTATGGCTACACCTTC.

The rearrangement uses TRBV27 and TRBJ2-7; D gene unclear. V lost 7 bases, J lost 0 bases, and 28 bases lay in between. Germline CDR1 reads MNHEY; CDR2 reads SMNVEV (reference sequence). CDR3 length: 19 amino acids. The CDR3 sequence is CASTSHPPSATSSSYEQYF. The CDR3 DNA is TGTGCCAGCACCTCCCACCCCCCCTCCGCGACCTCTAGCTCCTACGAGCAGTACTTC.

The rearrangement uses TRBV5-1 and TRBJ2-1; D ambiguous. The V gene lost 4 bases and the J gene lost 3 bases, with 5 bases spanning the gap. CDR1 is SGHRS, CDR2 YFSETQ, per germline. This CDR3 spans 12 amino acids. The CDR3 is CASSQIYNEQFF. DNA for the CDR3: TGCGCCAGCAGCCAAATCTACAATGAGCAGTTCTTC.

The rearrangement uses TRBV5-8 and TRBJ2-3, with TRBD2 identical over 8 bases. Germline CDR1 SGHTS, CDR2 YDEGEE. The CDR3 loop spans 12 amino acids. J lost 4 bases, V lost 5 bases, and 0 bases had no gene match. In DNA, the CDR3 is TGTGCCAGCAGGCGGGGGGCAGATACGCAGTATTTT. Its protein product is CASRRGADTQYF. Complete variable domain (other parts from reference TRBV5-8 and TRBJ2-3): EAGVTQSPTHLIKTRGQQATLRCSPISGHTSVYWYQQALGLGLQFLLWYDEGEERNRGNFPPRFSGRQFPNYSSELNVNALELEDSALYLCASRRGADTQYFGPGTRLTVL.

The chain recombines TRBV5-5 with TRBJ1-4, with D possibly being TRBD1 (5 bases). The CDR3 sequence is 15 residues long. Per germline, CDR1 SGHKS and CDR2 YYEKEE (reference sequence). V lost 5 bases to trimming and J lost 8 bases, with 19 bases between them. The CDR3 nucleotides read TGTGCCAGCAGTCCTGCCCCAGGGTTTGGGGAAAAACTGTTTTTT. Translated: CASSPAPGFGEKLFF. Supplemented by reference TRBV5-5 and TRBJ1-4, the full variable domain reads DAGVTQSPTHLIKTRGQQVTLRCSPISGHKSVSWYQQVLGQGPQFIFQYYEKEERGRGNFPDRFSARQFPNYSSELNVNALLLGDSALYLCASSPAPGFGEKLFFGSGTQLSVL.

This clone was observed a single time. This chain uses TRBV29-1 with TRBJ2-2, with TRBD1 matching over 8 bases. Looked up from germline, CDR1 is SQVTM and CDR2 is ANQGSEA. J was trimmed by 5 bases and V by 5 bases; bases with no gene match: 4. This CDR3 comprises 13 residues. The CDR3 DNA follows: TGCAGCGTTCGACAGGGGTCTACCGGGGAGCTGTTTTTT. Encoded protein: CSVRQGSTGELFF.

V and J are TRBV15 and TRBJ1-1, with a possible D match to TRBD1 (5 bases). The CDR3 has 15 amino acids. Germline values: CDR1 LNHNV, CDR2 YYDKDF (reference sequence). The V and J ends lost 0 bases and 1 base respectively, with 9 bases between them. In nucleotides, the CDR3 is TGTGCCACCAGCAGAGAAAGGGACTCGAACACTGAAGCTTTCTTT. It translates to CATSRERDSNTEAFF.